Sequencing of this T cell receptor (beta chain) was carried out in a study of cytomegalovirus exposure and HLA in healthy donors. In the PCR, 60 Vbeta and 13 Jbeta primers were used. Libraries were prepared by immunoSEQ multiplex PCR; TCRdb keeps only in-frame clonotypes and omits some of them. The sample lists more than 100,000 clones, roughly 80% occurring once. V lost 7 bases, J lost 4 bases, and 14 bases lay in between. The CDR3 covers 13 residues. The V gene's germline CDR1 is MNHEY and CDR2 SMNVEV (reference sequence). V is TRBV27 and J is TRBJ2-7; tentative D call: TRBD1 (6 bases). The receptor was isolated from a woman in her thirties or forties in good health and CMV-seropositive. Sequenced sample: PBMCs. CDR3 DNA sequence: TGTGCCAGCACTGGACAGTTCCAATACGAGCAGTACTTC. It translates to CASTGQFQYEQYF.